The source of this T cell receptor (beta chain) is a study of control samples from healthy donors and cancer patients. Looked up from germline, CDR1 is SGHRS and CDR2 is YFSETQ. V was pared by 1 base and J by 6 bases, with 6 bases of the junction left unmatched. This CDR3 is built from 15 residues. The method was immunoSEQ multiplex PCR; TCRdb's version includes in-frame clones alone and lacks a portion of them. In the table there are tens of thousands of clones, 94% of which are singletons. What was sequenced was blood. The genes are TRBV5-1 and TRBJ2-1; 8 bases fit TRBD2. The receptor was isolated from a woman younger than 35 in good health. CDR3 sequence: CASSLTGGPSNEQFF. CDR3 nucleotide sequence: TGCGCCAGCAGCTTGACGGGGGGGCCCTCCAATGAGCAGTTCTTC.